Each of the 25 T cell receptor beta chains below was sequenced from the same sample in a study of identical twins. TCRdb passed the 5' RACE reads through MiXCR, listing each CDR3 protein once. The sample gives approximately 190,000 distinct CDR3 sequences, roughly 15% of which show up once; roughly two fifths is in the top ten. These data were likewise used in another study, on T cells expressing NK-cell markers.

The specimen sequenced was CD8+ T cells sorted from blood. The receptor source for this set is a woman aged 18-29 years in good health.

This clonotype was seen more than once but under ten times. The DNA for the CDR3 is TGTGCCAGCAGCAGCGGGGGCATACCGTCAGGCTACACCTTC. Protein sequence: CASSSGGIPSGYTF. The gene calls are TRBV9 and TRBJ1-2; the D gene is possibly TRBD1 (6 bases). Germline CDR1 is SGDLS and CDR2 is YYNGEE. The CDR3 is 14 residues long. Trimming left V 4 bases short and J 8 bases short, with 18 bases between.

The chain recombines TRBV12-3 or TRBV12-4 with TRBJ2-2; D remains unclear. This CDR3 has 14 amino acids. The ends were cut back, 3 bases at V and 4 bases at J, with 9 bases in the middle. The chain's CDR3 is CASSLRRTTGELFF. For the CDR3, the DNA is TGTGCCAGCAGTTTGCGCAGGACCACCGGGGAGCTGTTTTTT.

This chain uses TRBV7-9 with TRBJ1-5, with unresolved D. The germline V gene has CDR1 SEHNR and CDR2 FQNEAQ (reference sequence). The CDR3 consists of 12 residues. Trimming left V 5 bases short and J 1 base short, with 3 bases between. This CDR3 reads CASSPSNQPQHF. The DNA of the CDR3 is TGTGCCAGCAGCCCCAGCAATCAGCCCCAGCATTTT.

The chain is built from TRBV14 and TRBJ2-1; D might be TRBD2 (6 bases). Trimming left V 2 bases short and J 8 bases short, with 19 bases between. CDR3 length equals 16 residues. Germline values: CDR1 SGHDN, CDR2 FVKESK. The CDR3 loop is CASSQTGRPGNHEQFF. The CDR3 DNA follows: TGTGCCAGCAGCCAAACTGGGAGGCCCGGTAACCATGAGCAGTTCTTC.

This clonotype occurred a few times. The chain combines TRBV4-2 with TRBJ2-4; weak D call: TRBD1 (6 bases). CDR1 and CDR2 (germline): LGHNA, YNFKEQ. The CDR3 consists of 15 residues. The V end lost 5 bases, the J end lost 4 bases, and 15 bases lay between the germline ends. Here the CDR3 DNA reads TGTGCCAGCAGCGTCAGTAGGGGGAGTAAAAACATTCAGTACTTC. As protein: CASSVSRGSKNIQYF.

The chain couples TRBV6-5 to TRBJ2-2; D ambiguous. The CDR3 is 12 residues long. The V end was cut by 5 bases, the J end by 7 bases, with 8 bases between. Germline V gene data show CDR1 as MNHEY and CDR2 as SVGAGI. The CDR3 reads CASSPNSGELFF. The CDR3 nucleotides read TGTGCCAGCAGTCCTAATAGCGGGGAGCTGTTTTTT.

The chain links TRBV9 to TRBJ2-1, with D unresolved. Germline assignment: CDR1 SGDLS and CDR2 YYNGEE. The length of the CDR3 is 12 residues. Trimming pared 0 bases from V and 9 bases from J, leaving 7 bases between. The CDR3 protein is CASSVVNREQFF. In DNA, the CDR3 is TGTGCCAGCAGCGTAGTCAACCGTGAGCAGTTCTTC.

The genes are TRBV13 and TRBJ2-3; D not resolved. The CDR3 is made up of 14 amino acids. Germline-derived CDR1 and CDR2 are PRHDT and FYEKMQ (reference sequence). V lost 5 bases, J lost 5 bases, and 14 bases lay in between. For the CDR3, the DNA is TGTGCCAGCAGCACCGGTCTGGACCTAGATACGCAGTATTTT. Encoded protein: CASSTGLDLDTQYF.

The CDR3 loop reads CASSYSSRETQYF. CDR3 DNA: TGTGCCAGCAGTTACTCATCGCGGGAGACCCAGTACTTC. The genes are TRBV6-2 or TRBV6-3 and TRBJ2-5; D unresolved. From germline, CDR1 is MNHEY and CDR2 SVGEGT. The CDR3 covers 13 residues. Trimming removed 0 bases from V and 5 bases from J, with 7 bases in between.

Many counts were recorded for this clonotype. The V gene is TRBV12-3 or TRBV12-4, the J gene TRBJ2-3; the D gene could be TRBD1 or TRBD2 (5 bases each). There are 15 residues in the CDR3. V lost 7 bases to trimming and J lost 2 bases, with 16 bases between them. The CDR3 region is CASIEEGKYTDTQYF. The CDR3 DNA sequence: TGTGCCAGCATCGAAGAGGGGAAGTACACAGATACGCAGTATTTT.

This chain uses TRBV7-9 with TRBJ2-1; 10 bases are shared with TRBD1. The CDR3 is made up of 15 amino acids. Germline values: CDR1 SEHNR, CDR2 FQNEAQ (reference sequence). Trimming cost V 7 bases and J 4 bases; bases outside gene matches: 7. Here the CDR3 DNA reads TGTGCCAGCACCCGCCGGGGACAGGGGTACAATGAGCAGTTCTTC. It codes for CASTRRGQGYNEQFF.

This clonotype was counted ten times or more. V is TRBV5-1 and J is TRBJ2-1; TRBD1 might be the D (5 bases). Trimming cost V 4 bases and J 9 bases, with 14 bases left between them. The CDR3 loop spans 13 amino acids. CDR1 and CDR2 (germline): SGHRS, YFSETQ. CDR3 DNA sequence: TGCGCCAGCAGCCTGGGGCAAAACGGTGAGCAGTTCTTC. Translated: CASSLGQNGEQFF.

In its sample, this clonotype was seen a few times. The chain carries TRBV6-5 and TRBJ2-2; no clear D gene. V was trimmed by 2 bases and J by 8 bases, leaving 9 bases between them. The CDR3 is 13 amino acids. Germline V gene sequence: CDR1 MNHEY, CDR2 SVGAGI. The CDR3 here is CASSYLVTGELFF. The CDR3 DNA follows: TGTGCCAGCAGTTACCTTGTAACGGGGGAGCTGTTTTTT.

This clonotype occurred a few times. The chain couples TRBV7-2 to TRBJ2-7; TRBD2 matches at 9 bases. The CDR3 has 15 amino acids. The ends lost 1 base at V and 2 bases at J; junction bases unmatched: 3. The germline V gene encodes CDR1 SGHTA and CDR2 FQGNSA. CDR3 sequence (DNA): TGTGCCAGCAGCTTAGAGGCTAGCGGGACCTACGAGCAGTACTTC. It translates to CASSLEASGTYEQYF.

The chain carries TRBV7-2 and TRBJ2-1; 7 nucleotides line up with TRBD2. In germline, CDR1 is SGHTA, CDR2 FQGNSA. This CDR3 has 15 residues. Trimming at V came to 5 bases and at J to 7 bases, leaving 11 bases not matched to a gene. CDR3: CASSPSGDYRNEQFF. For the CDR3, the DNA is TGTGCCAGCAGCCCCAGCGGGGACTACCGAAATGAGCAGTTCTTC.

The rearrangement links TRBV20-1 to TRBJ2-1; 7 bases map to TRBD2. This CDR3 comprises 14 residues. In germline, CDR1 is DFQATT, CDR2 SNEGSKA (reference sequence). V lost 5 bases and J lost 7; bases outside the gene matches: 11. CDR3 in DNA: TGCAGTGCTCTCCCCCTGGGGGGGGGGAATGAGCAGTTCTTC. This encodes CSALPLGGGNEQFF.

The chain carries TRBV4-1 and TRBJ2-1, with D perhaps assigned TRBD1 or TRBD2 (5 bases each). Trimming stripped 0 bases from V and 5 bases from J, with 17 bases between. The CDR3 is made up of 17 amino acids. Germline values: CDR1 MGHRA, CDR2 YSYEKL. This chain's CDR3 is CASSQDPRGSLDNEQFF. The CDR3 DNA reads TGCGCCAGCAGCCAAGACCCCCGGGGCTCCCTTGACAATGAGCAGTTCTTC.

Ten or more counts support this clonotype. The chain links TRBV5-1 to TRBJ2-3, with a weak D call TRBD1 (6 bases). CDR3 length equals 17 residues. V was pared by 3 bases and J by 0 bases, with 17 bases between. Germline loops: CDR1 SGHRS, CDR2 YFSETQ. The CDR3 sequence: CASSSWTVTPSTDTQYF. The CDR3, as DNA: TGCGCCAGCAGCTCATGGACAGTAACACCTAGCACAGATACGCAGTATTTT.

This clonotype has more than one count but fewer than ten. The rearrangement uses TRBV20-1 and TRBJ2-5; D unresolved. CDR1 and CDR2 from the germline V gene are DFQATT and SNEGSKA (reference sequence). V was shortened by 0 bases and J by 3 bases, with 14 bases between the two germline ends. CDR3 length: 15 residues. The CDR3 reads CSARDRARAEETQYF. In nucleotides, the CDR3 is TGCAGTGCTAGAGATAGAGCTAGAGCCGAAGAGACCCAGTACTTC.

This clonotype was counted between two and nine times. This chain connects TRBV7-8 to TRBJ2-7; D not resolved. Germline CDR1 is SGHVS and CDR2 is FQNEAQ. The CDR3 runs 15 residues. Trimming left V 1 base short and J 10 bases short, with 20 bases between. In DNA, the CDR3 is TGTGCCAGCAGCTTAGTGGCTGGCCCCTTAGGCAAACAGTACTTC. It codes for CASSLVAGPLGKQYF.

For the CDR3, the DNA is TGTGCCAGCTCACCACTCCCCCAAGAGACCCAGTACTTC. Translation gives CASSPLPQETQYF. The gene calls are TRBV18 and TRBJ2-5; D ambiguous. Germline V gene data show CDR1 as KGHSH and CDR2 as LQKENI. The ends were cut back, 1 base at V and 1 base at J, with 4 bases in the middle. The CDR3 loop spans 13 amino acids. Based on the CDR3 plus reference TRBV18 and TRBJ2-5, the full variable domain is NAGVMQNPRHLVRRRGQEARLRCSPMKGHSHVYWYRQLPEEGLKFMVYLQKENIIDESGMPKERFSAEFPKEGPSILRIQQVVRGDSAAYFCASSPLPQETQYFGPGTRLLVL.

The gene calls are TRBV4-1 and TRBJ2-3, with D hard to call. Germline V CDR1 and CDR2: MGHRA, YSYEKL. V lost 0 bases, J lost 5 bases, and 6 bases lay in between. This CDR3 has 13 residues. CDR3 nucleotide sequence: TGCGCCAGCAGCCAAGATTCCGGAGATACGCAGTATTTT. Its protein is CASSQDSGDTQYF.

CDR3: CASSQVGERTEAFF. The CDR3, as DNA: TGCGCCAGCAGCCAAGTTGGGGAACGGACTGAAGCTTTCTTT. This chain connects TRBV4-3 to TRBJ1-1; no definite D call. The length of the CDR3 is 14 residues. Germline assignment: CDR1 LGHNA and CDR2 YSLEER. V gave up 1 base and J gave up 5 bases, with 11 bases separating them.

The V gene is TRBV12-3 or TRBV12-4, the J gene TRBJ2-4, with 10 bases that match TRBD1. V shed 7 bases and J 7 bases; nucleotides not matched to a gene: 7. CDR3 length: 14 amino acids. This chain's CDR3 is CASTPRTGGNIQYF. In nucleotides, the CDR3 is TGTGCCAGCACCCCTCGGACAGGGGGGAACATTCAGTACTTC.

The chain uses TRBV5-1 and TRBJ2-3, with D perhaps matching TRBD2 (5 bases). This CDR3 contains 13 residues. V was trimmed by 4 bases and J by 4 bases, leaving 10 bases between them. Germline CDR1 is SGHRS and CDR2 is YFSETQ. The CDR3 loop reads CASSHTGSDTQYF. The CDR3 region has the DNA TGCGCCAGCAGCCACACGGGATCAGATACGCAGTATTTT.